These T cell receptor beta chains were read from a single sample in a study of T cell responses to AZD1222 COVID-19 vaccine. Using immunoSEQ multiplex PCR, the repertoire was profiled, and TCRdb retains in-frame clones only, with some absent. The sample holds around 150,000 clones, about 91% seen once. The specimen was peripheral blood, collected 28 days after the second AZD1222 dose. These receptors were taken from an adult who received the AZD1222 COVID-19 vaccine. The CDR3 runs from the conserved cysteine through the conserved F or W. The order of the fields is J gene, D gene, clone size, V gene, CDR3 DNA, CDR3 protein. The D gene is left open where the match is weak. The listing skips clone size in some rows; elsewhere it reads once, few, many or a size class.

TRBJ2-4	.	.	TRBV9	TGTGCCAGCAGCGTAGATGGGGGGTCCAAAAACATTCAGTACTTC	CASSVDGGSKNIQYF
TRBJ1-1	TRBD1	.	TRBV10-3	TGTGCCATCAGTGCGGGACAGGGGCCTGAAGCTTTCTTT	CAISAGQGPEAFF
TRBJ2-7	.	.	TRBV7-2	TGTGCCAGCAGCTTAGCCCACTTGGAGGGGGTGCAGTACTTC	CASSLAHLEGVQYF
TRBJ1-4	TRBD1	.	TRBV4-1	TGCGCCAGCAGCCATCAAGCGATAACAGGGGGAGGAAAACTGTTTTTT	CASSHQAITGGGKLFF
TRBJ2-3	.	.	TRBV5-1	TGCGCCAGCAGCTTGGGGGTGGGGCCAAATACGCAGTATTTT	CASSLGVGPNTQYF
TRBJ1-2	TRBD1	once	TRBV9	TGTGCCAGCAGCCCCCGACAGGGTAGAGGCTACACCTTC	CASSPRQGRGYTF
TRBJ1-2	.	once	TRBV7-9	TGTGCCAGCAGCTTAGGGGGGCCCTATGGCTACACCTTC	CASSLGGPYGYTF
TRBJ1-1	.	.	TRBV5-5	TGTGCCAGCAGCTTGAGGGTACCGACCACTGAAGCTTTCTTT	CASSLRVPTTEAFF
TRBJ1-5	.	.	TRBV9	TGTGCCAGCAGCGTAGATTTGGGGGGCAATCAGCCCCAGCATTTT	CASSVDLGGNQPQHF
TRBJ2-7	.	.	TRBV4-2	TGTGCCAGCAGCCAAGATAATGGGGGCAAGACCTACGAGCAGTACTTC	CASSQDNGGKTYEQYF
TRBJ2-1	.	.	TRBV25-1	TGTGCCAGCAGTGACACCCAGCACTACAATGAGCAGTTCTTC	CASSDTQHYNEQFF
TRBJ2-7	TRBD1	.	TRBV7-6	TGTGCCAGCAGCTTAGGTCGGGTGGGGACAGGGGGCCTCTACGAGCAGTACTTC	CASSLGRVGTGGLYEQYF
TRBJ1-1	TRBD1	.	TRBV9	TGTGCCAGCAGCATTCAGGGGGAGGACACTGAAGCTTTCTTT	CASSIQGEDTEAFF
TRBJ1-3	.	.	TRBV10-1	TGCGCCAGCAGTGAGGGCAGCTCTGGAAACACCATATATTTT	CASSEGSSGNTIYF
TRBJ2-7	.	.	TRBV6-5	TGTGCCACCTGTAGGGACGCGAGCTCCTACGAGCAGTACTTC	CATCRDASSYEQYF
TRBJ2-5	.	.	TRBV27	TGTGCCAGCAAGGTATCGAAAGAGACCCAGTACTTC	CASKVSKETQYF
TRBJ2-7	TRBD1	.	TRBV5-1	TGCGCCACCCGGACCGGGACAGGGTCTTACGAGCAGTACTTC	CATRTGTGSYEQYF
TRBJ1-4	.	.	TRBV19	TGTGCCAGTAGTATCCCAGGGGTCGCGGAAAAACTGTTTTTT	CASSIPGVAEKLFF
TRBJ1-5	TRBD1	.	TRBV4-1	TGCGCCAGCAGCCATACTACAGGGGAGGATCAGCCCCAGCATTTT	CASSHTTGEDQPQHF
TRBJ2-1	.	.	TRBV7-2	TGTGCCAGCAGCCCGTTCGAGTACAATGAGCAGTTCTTC	CASSPFEYNEQFF
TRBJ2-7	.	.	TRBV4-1	TGCGCCAGCAGCCAAGCAAGAGGGTTCAACCCCTACGAGCAGTACTTC	CASSQARGFNPYEQYF
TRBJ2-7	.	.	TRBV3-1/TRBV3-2	TGTGCCAGCAGCCCGAGCCTAAGCGACCGGGACACTGCCTTCTACGAGCAGTACTTC	CASSPSLSDRDTAFYEQYF
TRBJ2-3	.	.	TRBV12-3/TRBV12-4	TGTGCCAGCAGTTTATATCCAGATACGCAGTATTTT	CASSLYPDTQYF
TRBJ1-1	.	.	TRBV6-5	TGTGCCAGCAGGTGGGAACGGGGGGCGGGCACTGAAGCTTTCTTT	CASRWERGAGTEAFF
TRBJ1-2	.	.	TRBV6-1	TGTGCCAGCAGTGTAGACGGACGGCAGATCCGCTATGGCTACACCTTC	CASSVDGRQIRYGYTF
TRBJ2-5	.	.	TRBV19	TGTGCCAGTAGTCCCGGCCCCGACAGAGACCAAGAGACCCAGTACTTC	CASSPGPDRDQETQYF
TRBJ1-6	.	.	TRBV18	TGTGCCAGCTCACCAGCATCGTACAGGGATAATTCACCCCTCCACTTT	CASSPASYRDNSPLHF
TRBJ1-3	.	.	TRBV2	TGTGCCAGCAGGGGGTTTGGAAACACCATATATTTT	CASRGFGNTIYF
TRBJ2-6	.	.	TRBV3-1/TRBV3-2	TGTGCCAGCAGCCAGAGGACATCTTCTGGGGCCAACGTCCTGACTTTC	CASSQRTSSGANVLTF
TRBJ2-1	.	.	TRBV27	TGTGCCAGCAAAACCGGGACTTCGGGAGCGCAGTTCTTC	CASKTGTSGAQFF
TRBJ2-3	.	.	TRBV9	TGTGCCAGCAGCGTAGGTGCGGGGGATACGCAGTATTTT	CASSVGAGDTQYF
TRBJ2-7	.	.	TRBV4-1	TGCGCCAGCAGCCAAGATATTGCCTACGAGCAGTACTTC	CASSQDIAYEQYF
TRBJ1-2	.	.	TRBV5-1	TGCGCCAGCAGCTCACAGGGAACTACTGGCTACACCTTC	CASSSQGTTGYTF
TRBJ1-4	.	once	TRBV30	TGTGCCTGGAGTTTGGACATCCCCGAAAAACTGTTTTTT	CAWSLDIPEKLFF
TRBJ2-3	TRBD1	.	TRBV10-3	TGTGCCATCAGACAGGGGACCCCTAGCACAGATACGCAGTATTTT	CAIRQGTPSTDTQYF
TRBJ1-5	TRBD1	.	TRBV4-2	TGTGCCAGCAGCCAAGCCCCCGGGGGACAGGGGGTTCAGCCCCAGCATTTT	CASSQAPGGQGVQPQHF
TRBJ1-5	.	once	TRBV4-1	TGCGCCAGCAGCAACCGGGACATGGGCAATCAGCCCCAGCATTTT	CASSNRDMGNQPQHF
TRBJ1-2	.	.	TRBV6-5	TGTGCCAGCAGTTACCGCCGGGACCCTCCTTCTTATGGCTACACCTTC	CASSYRRDPPSYGYTF
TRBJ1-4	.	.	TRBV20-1	TGCAGTCTATTTAATGAAAAACTGTTTTTT	CSLFNEKLFF
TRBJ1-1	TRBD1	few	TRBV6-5	TGTGCCAGCAGGTCACAGGGGCCACACACTGAAGCTTTCTTT	CASRSQGPHTEAFF
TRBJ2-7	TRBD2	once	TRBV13	TGTGCCAGCAGCCTAAGGACTAGCGGCATTTACGAGCAGTACTTC	CASSLRTSGIYEQYF
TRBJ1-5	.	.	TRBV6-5	TGTGCCAGCAGTTACTCCCCAGGCCAGCAGCCCCAGCATTTT	CASSYSPGQQPQHF
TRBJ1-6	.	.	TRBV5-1	TGCGCCAGCAGCTTGGAAAATTCACCCCTCCACTTT	CASSLENSPLHF
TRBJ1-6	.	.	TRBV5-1	TGCGCCAGCAGCTTGGGAGGGTCTAATTCACCCCTCCACTTT	CASSLGGSNSPLHF
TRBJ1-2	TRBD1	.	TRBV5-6	TGTGCCAGCGGACGACAGGGAAGGGCGGACGGCTACACCTTC	CASGRQGRADGYTF
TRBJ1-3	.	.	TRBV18	TGTGCCAGCTCACCACCCAATGAATCCGGAGACACCATATATTTT	CASSPPNESGDTIYF
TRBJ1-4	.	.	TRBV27	TGTGCCAGCAGCCTTAATGAAAAACTGTTTTTT	CASSLNEKLFF
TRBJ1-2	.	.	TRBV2	TGTGCCAGCAGTGAAGCCCTCGGACAGCACTATGGCTACACCTTC	CASSEALGQHYGYTF
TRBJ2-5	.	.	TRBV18	TGTGCCAGCTCACCGGAACAAGAGACCCAGTACTTC	CASSPEQETQYF
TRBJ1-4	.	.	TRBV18	TGTGCCAGCTCACCCCAGACAGTTACTAATGAAAAACTGTTTTTT	CASSPQTVTNEKLFF
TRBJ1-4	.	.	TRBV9	TGTGCCAGCAGCGTAGAAGGATGGGGTGAAAAACTGTTTTTT	CASSVEGWGEKLFF
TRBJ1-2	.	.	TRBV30	TGTGCCTGGAAAGGGGCCGGTGACGGCTACACCTTC	CAWKGAGDGYTF
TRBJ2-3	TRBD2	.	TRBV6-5	TGTGCCAGCAGGACTAGCGGGGGGGCAGGAGATACGCAGTATTTT	CASRTSGGAGDTQYF
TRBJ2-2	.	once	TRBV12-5	TGTGCTAGTGCCCGGGGAGAAGGGTCCGGGGAGCTGTTTTTT	CASARGEGSGELFF
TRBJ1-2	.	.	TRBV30	TGTGCCTGGGCCCCGGTCGGCGGGGGCTACACCTTC	CAWAPVGGGYTF
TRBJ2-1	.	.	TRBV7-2	TGTGCCAGCAGCTTCCTACGGCTGAGCTCCTACAATGAGCAGTTCTTC	CASSFLRLSSYNEQFF
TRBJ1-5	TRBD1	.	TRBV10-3	TGTGCCATCAGTGACGGGACAGGGGGCTCCACTGGGCCCCAGCATTTT	CAISDGTGGSTGPQHF
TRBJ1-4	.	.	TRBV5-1	TGCGCCAGCAGCTTGGCCAGTCCAAATGAAAAACTGTTTTTT	CASSLASPNEKLFF
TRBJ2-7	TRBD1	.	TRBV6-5	TGTGCCAGCAGTAAGGGACAGCTATACGAGCAGTACTTC	CASSKGQLYEQYF